The rows below give T cell receptor beta chains drawn from one sample of a study of blood T cell repertoires in COVID-19. Profiled with immunoSEQ multiplex PCR; TCRdb holds only in-frame clones, not every one. The repertoire has fewer than 450,000 clones, approximately 88% of them found once; the top ten carry roughly 2%. Sample: PBMCs or T cells enriched from blood (not recorded which). These receptors originate from a woman between 40 and 55 years old with acute COVID-19. Both conserved end residues are part of each CDR3. Each record gives: V gene, D gene, J gene, clone size, CDR3 DNA, CDR3 protein. A D gene is named only where the DNA matches it firmly. Some rows have no size entry. The others give once, few or many, or a class for an expanded clone.

>TRBV7-2|.|TRBJ2-2|.
TGTGCCAGCAGCTTATTCGGGGGTCTAACCGGGGAGCTGTTTTTT
CASSLFGGLTGELFF
>TRBV5-6|TRBD2|TRBJ2-7|few
TGTGCCAGCAGCTTGTCGGCGGGGGGCGGCTACGAGCAGTACTTC
CASSLSAGGGYEQYF
>TRBV20-1|.|TRBJ2-3|.
TGCAGTGCTAGAGGTAGTAATACGCAGTATTTT
CSARGSNTQYF
>TRBV7-6|.|TRBJ2-2|.
TGTGCCAGCAACATCCCGGGGGAGGGGGGCACCGGGGAGCTGTTTTTT
CASNIPGEGGTGELFF
>TRBV7-2|.|TRBJ2-1|.
TGTGCCAGCAGCTTAGTGTTAGCCTACAATGAGCAGTTCTTC
CASSLVLAYNEQFF
>TRBV27|.|TRBJ1-2|.
TGTGCCAGCAGTTTAGGGCAGGGTAGTAACTATGGCTACACCTTC
CASSLGQGSNYGYTF
>TRBV4-1|.|TRBJ1-1|.
TGCGCCAGCAGCCAAAGCCAGGGGTTCAACACTGAAGCTTTCTTT
CASSQSQGFNTEAFF
>TRBV27|.|TRBJ2-1|.
TGTGCCAGCAGTTTGACTAGTGGCAATGAGCAGTTCTTC
CASSLTSGNEQFF
>TRBV2|TRBD2|TRBJ2-5|.
TGTGCCAGCAGCGAGACTAGCGGGGGGGCCTCCCAAGAGACCCAGTACTTC
CASSETSGGASQETQYF
>TRBV10-3|TRBD1|TRBJ2-7|.
TGTGCCACCAACTTACAGGGGGTCGGTGAGCAGTACTTC
CATNLQGVGEQYF
>TRBV19|.|TRBJ2-2|.
TGTGCCAGTATAAAGGGGAGGGGGACCGGGGAGCTGTTTTTT
CASIKGRGTGELFF
>TRBV20-1|.|TRBJ2-1|.
TGCAGTGCTGGGGACTTAAATGAGCAGTTCTTC
CSAGDLNEQFF
>TRBV27|.|TRBJ1-2|once
TGTGCCAGCAGTTCCATCTCCACAGGGAAGAAGGACTATGGCTACACCTTC
CASSSISTGKKDYGYTF
>TRBV4-1|TRBD1|TRBJ1-2|once
TGCGCCAGCAGCCCGAGGGCAGGGGGGCTCTATGGCTACACCTTC
CASSPRAGGLYGYTF
>TRBV18|TRBD1|TRBJ1-1|.
TGTGCCAGCTCACGGACAGGGGACGACACTGAAGCTTTCTTT
CASSRTGDDTEAFF
>TRBV30|.|TRBJ2-6|once
TGTGCCTGGAGTTCGGGGGCCAACGTCCTGACTTTC
CAWSSGANVLTF
>TRBV25-1|TRBD1|TRBJ1-4|.
TGTGCCACGGACAGGGGGTCGGGAAAACTGTTTTTT
CATDRGSGKLFF
>TRBV6-5|TRBD1|TRBJ1-2|.
TGTGCCAGCAGCAGGGACAGAGGCTATGGCTACACCTTC
CASSRDRGYGYTF